This TCR beta chain was captured by sequencing in a study of T-cell reconstitution after alpha-beta-depleted transplantation in children. Study conclusions and caveats: From surviving recipient T cells and thymic progenitors came the high day-60 TCRbeta diversity observed in some patients. Among T cells one year after transplant, newly produced cells accounted for most counts and diversity.

This clonotype was recorded at least ten times. The target antigen is unknown. The germline gives CDR1 LGHNA, CDR2 YSLEER. The CDR3 is 17 amino acids. After removal of 0 bases from V and 5 bases from J, the junction contained 11 bases not matched to a gene. Unique molecular identifiers were incorporated into the prepared TCRbeta library. From the PCR reads, TCRdb called clonotypes with MiXCR, one entry per CDR3 protein. Of 450,000 to 600,000 distinct CDR3 sequences in the sample, over 9.5% were seen once. This chain uses TRBV4-3 with TRBJ2-5; 8 bases map to TRBD1. The sequence was obtained from a child aged 2-15 years with inherited bone marrow failure, due to receive a stem cell transplant. Source: PBMCs, taken before TCRalphabeta/CD19-depleted stem cell transplant. As DNA, the CDR3 is TGCGCCAGCAGCCAAGATCTGAAGGACAGGGTGCCGGAGACCCAGTACTTC. This codes for CASSQDLKDRVPETQYF.